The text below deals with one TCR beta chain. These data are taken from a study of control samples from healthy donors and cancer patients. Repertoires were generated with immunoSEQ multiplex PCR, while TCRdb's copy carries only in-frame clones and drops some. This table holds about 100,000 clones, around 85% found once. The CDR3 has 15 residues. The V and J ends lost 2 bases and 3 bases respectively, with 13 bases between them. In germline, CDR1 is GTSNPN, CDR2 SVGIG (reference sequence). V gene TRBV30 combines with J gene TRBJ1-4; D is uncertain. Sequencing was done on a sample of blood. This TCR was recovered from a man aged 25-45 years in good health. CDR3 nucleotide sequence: TGTGCCTGGAGTCCCAGAAGGGTGGCTAATGAAAAACTGTTTTTT. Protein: CAWSPRRVANEKLFF.